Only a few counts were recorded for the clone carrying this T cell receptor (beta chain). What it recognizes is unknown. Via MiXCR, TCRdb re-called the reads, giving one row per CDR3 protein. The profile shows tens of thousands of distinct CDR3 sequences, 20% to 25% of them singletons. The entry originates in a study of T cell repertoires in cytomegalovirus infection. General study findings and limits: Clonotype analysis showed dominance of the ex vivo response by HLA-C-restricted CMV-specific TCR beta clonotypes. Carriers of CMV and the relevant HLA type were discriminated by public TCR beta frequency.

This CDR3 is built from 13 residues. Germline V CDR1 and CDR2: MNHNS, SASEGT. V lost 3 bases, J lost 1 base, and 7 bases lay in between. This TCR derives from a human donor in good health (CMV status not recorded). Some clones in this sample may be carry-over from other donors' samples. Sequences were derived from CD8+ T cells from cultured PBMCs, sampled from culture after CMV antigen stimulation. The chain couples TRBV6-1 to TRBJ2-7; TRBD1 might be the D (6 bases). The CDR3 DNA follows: TGTGCCAGCAGTGATGGACAGTCCTACGAGCAGTACTTC. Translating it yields CASSDGQSYEQYF.